This T cell receptor beta chain was identified in a study of blood T cell repertoires in COVID-19. Study background: PBMCs, B-cell-depleted T cells, or T cells provided the cDNA or gDNA that made up the material.

In the study's own analysis: Estimates of nucleated cell counts were drawn from the amplification of reference gene primers. The data were produced by immunoSEQ multiplex PCR, yet TCRdb's version contains in-frame clones alone and is incomplete. V, J and clone size reflect that table, while D and trimming were determined from the DNA. Of hundreds of thousands of clones listed, approximately 90% are singletons. Seattle researchers signed up patients amid active infection and tracked them longitudinally. Germline-derived CDR1 and CDR2 are SGHTA and FQGTGA. The V and J ends lost 2 bases and 10 bases respectively, with 15 bases between them. The CDR3 loop spans 14 amino acids.

Sequencing was performed on peripheral blood. This chain uses TRBV7-3 with TRBJ2-1; possible D gene TRBD2, 6 bases. The TCR originated in a man aged 50-59 years with COVID-19, enrolled during active disease. The CDR3 DNA reads as TGTGCCAGCAGCTTAGCGGTAGCGGCTGGGGAGCAGTTCTTC. This translates into CASSLAVAAGEQFF.